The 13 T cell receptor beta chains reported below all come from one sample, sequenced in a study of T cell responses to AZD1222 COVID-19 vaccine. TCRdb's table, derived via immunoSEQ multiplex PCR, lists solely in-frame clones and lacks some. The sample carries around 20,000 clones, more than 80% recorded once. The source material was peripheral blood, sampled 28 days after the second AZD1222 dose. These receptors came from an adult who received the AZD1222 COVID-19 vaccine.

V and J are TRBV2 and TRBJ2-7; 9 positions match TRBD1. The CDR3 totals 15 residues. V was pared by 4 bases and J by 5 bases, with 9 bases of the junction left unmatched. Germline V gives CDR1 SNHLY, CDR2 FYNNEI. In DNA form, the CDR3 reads TGTGCCAGCAGTGTCCTCCGGGACAGGGTCGACGAGCAGTACTTC. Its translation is CASSVLRDRVDEQYF.

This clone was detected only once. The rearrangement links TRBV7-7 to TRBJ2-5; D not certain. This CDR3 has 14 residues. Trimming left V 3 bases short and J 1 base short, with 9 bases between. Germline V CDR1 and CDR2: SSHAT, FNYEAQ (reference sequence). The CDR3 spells CASSFGSLQETQYF. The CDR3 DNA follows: TGTGCCAGCAGCTTCGGGTCCCTCCAAGAGACCCAGTACTTC.

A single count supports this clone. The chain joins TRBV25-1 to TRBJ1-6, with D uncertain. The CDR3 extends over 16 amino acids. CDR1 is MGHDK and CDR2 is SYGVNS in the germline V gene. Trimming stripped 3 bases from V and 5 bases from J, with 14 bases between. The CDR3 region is CASSDGQYFDNSPLHF. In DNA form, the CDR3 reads TGTGCCAGCAGTGACGGGCAATATTTCGATAATTCACCCCTCCACTTT.

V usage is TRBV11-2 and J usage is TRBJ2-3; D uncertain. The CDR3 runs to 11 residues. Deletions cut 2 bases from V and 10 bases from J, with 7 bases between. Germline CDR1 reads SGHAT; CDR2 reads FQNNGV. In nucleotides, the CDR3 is TGTGCCAGCAGCTTACTAAGTGCGCAGTATTTT. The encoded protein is CASSLLSAQYF.

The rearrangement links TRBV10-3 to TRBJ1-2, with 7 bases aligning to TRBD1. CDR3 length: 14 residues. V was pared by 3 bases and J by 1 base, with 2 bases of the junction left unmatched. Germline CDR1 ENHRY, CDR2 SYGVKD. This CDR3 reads CAISEQGNNYGYTF. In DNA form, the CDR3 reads TGTGCCATCAGTGAACAGGGGAATAACTATGGCTACACCTTC.

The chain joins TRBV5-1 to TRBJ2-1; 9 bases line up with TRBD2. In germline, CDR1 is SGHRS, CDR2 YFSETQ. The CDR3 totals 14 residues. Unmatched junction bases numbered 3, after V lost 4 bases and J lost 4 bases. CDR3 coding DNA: TGCGCCAGCAGCCGGACTAGCGATTACAATGAGCAGTTCTTC. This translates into CASSRTSDYNEQFF.

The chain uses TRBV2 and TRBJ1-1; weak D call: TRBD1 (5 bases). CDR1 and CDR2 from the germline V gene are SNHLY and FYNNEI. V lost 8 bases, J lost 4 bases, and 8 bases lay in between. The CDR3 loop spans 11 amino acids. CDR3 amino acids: CASVGGTEAFF. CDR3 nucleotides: TGTGCCAGCGTTGGGGGCACTGAAGCTTTCTTT. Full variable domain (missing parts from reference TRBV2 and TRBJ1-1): EPEVTQTPSHQVTQMGQEVILRCVPISNHLYFYWYRQILGQKVEFLVSFYNNEISEKSEIFDDQFSVERPDGSNFTLKIRSTKLEDSAMYFCASVGGTEAFFGQGTRLTVV.

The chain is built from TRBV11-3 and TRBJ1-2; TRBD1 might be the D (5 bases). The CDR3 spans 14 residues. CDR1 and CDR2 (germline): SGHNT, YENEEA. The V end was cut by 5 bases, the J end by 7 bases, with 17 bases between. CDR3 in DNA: TGTGCCAGCAGCCTGGGGACTAATTCGCTTGGCTACACCTTC. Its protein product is CASSLGTNSLGYTF.

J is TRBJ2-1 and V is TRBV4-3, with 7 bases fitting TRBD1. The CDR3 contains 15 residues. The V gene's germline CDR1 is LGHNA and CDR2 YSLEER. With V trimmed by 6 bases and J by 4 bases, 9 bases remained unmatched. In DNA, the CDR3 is TGCGCCAGCAGTCGTATACAGGGGATGTACAATGAGCAGTTCTTC. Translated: CASSRIQGMYNEQFF.

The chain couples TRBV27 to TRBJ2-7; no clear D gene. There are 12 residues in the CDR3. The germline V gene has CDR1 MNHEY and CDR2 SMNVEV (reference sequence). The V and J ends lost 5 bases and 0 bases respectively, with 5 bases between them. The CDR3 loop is CASSRNSYEQYF. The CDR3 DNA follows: TGTGCCAGCAGTCGGAACTCCTACGAGCAGTACTTC.

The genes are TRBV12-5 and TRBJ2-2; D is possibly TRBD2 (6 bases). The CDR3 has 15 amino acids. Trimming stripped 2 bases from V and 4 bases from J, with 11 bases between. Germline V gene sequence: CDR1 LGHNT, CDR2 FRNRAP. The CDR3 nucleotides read TGTGCTAGTGGTTTGACCTCTAGCGTCACCGGGGAGCTGTTTTTT. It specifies CASGLTSSVTGELFF.

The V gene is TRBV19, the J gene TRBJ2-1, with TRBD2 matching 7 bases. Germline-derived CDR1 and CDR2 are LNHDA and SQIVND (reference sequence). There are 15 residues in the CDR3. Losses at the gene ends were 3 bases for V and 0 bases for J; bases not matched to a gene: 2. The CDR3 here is CASSMERGSYNEQFF. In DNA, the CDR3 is TGTGCCAGTAGTATGGAGCGGGGCTCCTACAATGAGCAGTTCTTC.

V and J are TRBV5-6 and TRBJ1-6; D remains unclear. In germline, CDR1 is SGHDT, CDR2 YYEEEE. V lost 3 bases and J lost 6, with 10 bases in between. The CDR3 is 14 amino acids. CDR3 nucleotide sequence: TGTGCCAGCAGCTCCGCAGTCGGTAATTCACCCCTCCACTTT. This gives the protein CASSSAVGNSPLHF.